The table lists the clone carrying this T cell receptor (beta chain) with a few counts. Its antigen is currently unknown. CDR1 and CDR2 from the germline V gene are DFQATT and SNEGSKA (reference sequence). The CDR3 is 13 amino acids. Between the trimmed V and J ends, which lost 3 bases and 1 base, there was a span of 7 bases. The data originate from a study of blood T cells in healthy people across ages. Study-level results: Since the PBMCs were unsorted, naive and antigen-experienced cells could not be conclusively compared.

The second PCR ran roughly 7 to 12 cycles with a sample-barcoded 5' primer and J-beta primers. MiXCR, run by TCRdb on the 5' RACE reads, gives a single entry per CDR3 protein. The data show about 970,000 distinct CDR3 sequences, roughly 51% seen once. V is TRBV20-1 and J is TRBJ1-5; D ambiguous. Sequenced material: blood. The clonotype was recovered from a woman in her sixties in good health. The CDR3 nucleotides are TGCAGTGCTAGTACTCTCAGCAATCAGCCCCAGCATTTT. This codes for CSASTLSNQPQHF.